One and the same sample provided the 25 T cell receptor beta chains below, sequenced in a study of beta chain features in type 1 diabetes. Expressed TCRB transcripts got sequenced, as all isolated RNA was reverse transcribed. Assay: immunoSEQ multiplex PCR; the TCRdb copy retains only in-frame clones and omits some. Of 250,000 to 350,000 clones in the sample, 8% to 13% were seen once. The sample taken for sequencing was naive CD4+ T cells from blood. The source of these receptors is a woman aged 30 to 39 in good health.

This clone was picked up a small number of times. This chain uses TRBV5-4 with TRBJ2-1; possible D gene TRBD2, 7 bases. V was pared by 4 bases and J by 5 bases, with 25 bases between. CDR3 size: 18 residues. Germline V gene sequence: CDR1 SGHNT, CDR2 YYREEE (reference sequence). The CDR3 loop reads CASSAPPPGGITHNEQFF. Written as DNA, the CDR3 is TGTGCCAGCAGCGCCCCCCCTCCGGGGGGCATAACTCACAATGAGCAGTTCTTC.

This clone was detected only a few times. As DNA, the CDR3 is TGTGCCAGCTCACCTACCGGGACAGGGGGCGATACGCAGTATTTT. It codes for CASSPTGTGGDTQYF. The chain couples TRBV18 to TRBJ2-3; the match to TRBD1 covers 12 bases. The germline CDR1 and CDR2 sequences are KGHSH and LQKENI. This CDR3 is 15 amino acids long. V dropped 3 bases and J dropped 6; count of bases not matched to a gene: 4.

The chain joins TRBV4-1 to TRBJ1-1; weak D call: TRBD1 (6 bases). V was trimmed by 4 bases and J by 7 bases, leaving 22 bases between them. This CDR3 has 16 amino acids. Germline V gives CDR1 MGHRA, CDR2 YSYEKL. CDR3: CASSLRPGQLPYEAFF. The CDR3 bases are TGCGCCAGCAGCCTTCGACCCGGACAGCTCCCCTATGAAGCTTTCTTT.

This clone showed up just a few times. The rearrangement links TRBV4-3 to TRBJ2-1, with D possibly being TRBD2 (6 bases). The germline CDR1 and CDR2 sequences are LGHNA and YSLEER. CDR3 length: 17 residues. V was pared by 2 bases and J by 1 base, with 15 bases between. CDR3 in DNA: TGCGCCAGCAGCCAACCCACGGGCGGGATATCCTACAATGAGCAGTTCTTC. Translation gives CASSQPTGGISYNEQFF.

This clone was seen a handful of times. The chain couples TRBV11-3 to TRBJ2-3; 13 positions match TRBD2. The CDR3 consists of 17 residues. Per the germline V gene, CDR1 is SGHNT and CDR2 is YENEEA. V lost 4 bases and J lost 1; bases outside the gene matches: 5. DNA of the CDR3: TGTGCCAGCAGCTGGGCGGGGACTAGCGGGGGCACAGATACGCAGTATTTT. This gives the protein CASSWAGTSGGTDTQYF.

This chain joins TRBV27 and TRBJ2-1; 9 nucleotides agree with TRBD1. Germline V gives CDR1 MNHEY, CDR2 SMNVEV (reference sequence). V lost 7 bases to trimming and J lost 7 bases; unmatched junction nucleotides: 8. The length of the CDR3 is 14 residues. The CDR3 region has the DNA TGTGCCAGCACCCGGGGACAGGGCCGGAATGAGCAGTTCTTC. This translates into CASTRGQGRNEQFF.

This clone was detected a few times. The chain has TRBV10-3 and TRBJ1-1; D call uncertain. V shed 3 bases and J shed 4 bases, with 12 bases lying between them. Germline V gene data show CDR1 as ENHRY and CDR2 as SYGVKD. The CDR3 loop spans 14 amino acids. The CDR3, as DNA: TGTGCCATCAGTGAACAGCCTATGGGCACTGAAGCTTTCTTT. This sequence encodes CAISEQPMGTEAFF.

This clone was picked up a small number of times. The chain carries TRBV7-2 and TRBJ2-3; TRBD2 matches 8 bases. The V and J ends lost 1 base and 1 base, in that order; junction bases with no gene match: 4. Germline CDR1 SGHTA, CDR2 FQGNSA. The CDR3 runs to 16 residues. CDR3 bases: TGTGCCAGCAGCTTAGTAGCGGGACCCGGCACAGATACGCAGTATTTT. Protein: CASSLVAGPGTDTQYF.

V gene TRBV6-5 combines with J gene TRBJ2-1; 12 nucleotides align to TRBD2. Unmatched junction bases numbered 3, after V lost 1 base and J lost 5 bases. CDR3 length: 16 amino acids. Germline values: CDR1 MNHEY, CDR2 SVGAGI. The CDR3 sequence is CASSYFLAGGHNEQFF. The CDR3, as DNA: TGTGCCAGCAGTTACTTCCTAGCGGGAGGGCACAATGAGCAGTTCTTC.

The genes are TRBV27 and TRBJ2-4, with a tentative D call TRBD2 (5 bases). Germline loops: CDR1 MNHEY, CDR2 SMNVEV (reference sequence). The length of the CDR3 is 15 residues. Trimming cost V 1 base and J 2 bases, with 9 bases left between them. As DNA, the CDR3 is TGTGCCAGCAGTTTATTAGCGCCTACCAAAAACATTCAGTACTTC. It codes for CASSLLAPTKNIQYF.

This clone was seen a handful of times. This chain links TRBV10-2 with TRBJ2-5, with D possibly TRBD2 on 5 matching bases. V dropped 6 bases and J dropped 4 bases, with 9 bases sitting between them. Germline V gene data show CDR1 as WSHSY and CDR2 as SAAADI. This CDR3 region has 12 residues. The CDR3 DNA is TGCGCCAGCAGCCCTCGGGGAGAGACCCAGTACTTC. Encoded protein: CASSPRGETQYF.

This clone was observed a few times. The chain has TRBV19 and TRBJ2-1; 7 bases are shared with TRBD1. This CDR3 contains 13 residues. The V gene end was trimmed by 9 bases and the J gene end by 0 bases; junction bases not matched to a gene: 2. CDR1 is LNHDA and CDR2 is SQIVND in the germline V gene (reference sequence). The CDR3 loop is CASRDSSYNEQFF. CDR3 nucleotide sequence: TGTGCCAGCCGGGACAGCTCCTACAATGAGCAGTTCTTC.

The chain links TRBV27 to TRBJ2-1, with 7 bases lining up with TRBD2. V shed 5 bases, J shed 0 bases, and the junction held 16 bases outside the gene matches. Germline CDR1 MNHEY, CDR2 SMNVEV (reference sequence). The CDR3 contains 19 residues. CDR3: CASSLPRGDLLHSYNEQFF. DNA for the CDR3: TGTGCCAGCAGTCTCCCCCGGGGGGACCTGCTCCACTCCTACAATGAGCAGTTCTTC.

The chain uses TRBV10-3 and TRBJ2-5, with a possible D match to TRBD2 (5 bases). The V gene lost 4 bases and the J gene lost 0 bases, with 6 bases spanning the gap. There are 13 residues in the CDR3. The V gene's germline CDR1 is ENHRY and CDR2 SYGVKD. CDR3: CAISAGDQETQYF. DNA for the CDR3: TGTGCCATCAGTGCCGGGGACCAAGAGACCCAGTACTTC.

V gene TRBV11-2 combines with J gene TRBJ2-7; a possible D gene is TRBD1 (5 bases). The CDR3 totals 17 residues. V lost 1 base to trimming and J lost 2 bases, with 18 bases between them. The germline CDR1 and CDR2 sequences are SGHAT and FQNNGV. DNA of the CDR3: TGTGCCAGCAGCTTAGGCTTTAGGGGCCCGGAGCCCTACGAGCAGTACTTC. It is translated as CASSLGFRGPEPYEQYF. The full variable domain, its missing parts supplied by reference TRBV11-2 and TRBJ2-7, is EAGVAQSPRYKIIEKRQSVAFWCNPISGHATLYWYQQILGQGPKLLIQFQNNGVVDDSQLPKDRFSAERLKGVDSTLKIQPAKLEDSAVYLCASSLGFRGPEPYEQYFGPGTRLTVT.

This clone was found a few times. The chain carries TRBV19 and TRBJ2-1; 7 positions match TRBD2. CDR3 length equals 14 residues. V dropped 7 bases and J dropped 8; count of bases not matched to a gene: 11. Germline CDR1 reads LNHDA; CDR2 reads SQIVND (reference sequence). The CDR3 sequence is CASKSREVRDEQFF. The CDR3, as DNA: TGTGCCAGTAAATCACGGGAGGTGAGGGATGAGCAGTTCTTC.

This clone was observed a handful of times. The chain couples TRBV18 to TRBJ1-2; a possible D gene is TRBD1 (5 bases). Germline V gene lookup returns CDR1 KGHSH and CDR2 LQKENI. V was shortened by 2 bases and J by 4 bases, with 8 bases between the two germline ends. This CDR3 region has 13 residues. DNA for the CDR3: TGTGCCAGCTCACCAGCCCAGGGCTATGGCTACACCTTC. This sequence encodes CASSPAQGYGYTF.

The V and J genes are TRBV7-3 and TRBJ2-3; TRBD1 aligns across 8 bases. This CDR3 has 15 amino acids. The ends lost 1 base at V and 3 bases at J; junction bases unmatched: 3. Germline lookup yields CDR1 SGHTA and CDR2 FQGTGA. CDR3 sequence (DNA): TGTGCCAGCAGCTTAAGAGGACAGGGAACAGATACGCAGTATTTT. Its translation: CASSLRGQGTDTQYF. Variable domain in full (rest from reference TRBV7-3 and TRBJ2-3): GAGVSQTPSNKVTEKGKYVELRCDPISGHTALYWYRQSLGQGPEFLIYFQGTGAADDSGLPNDRFFAVRPEGSVSTLKIQRTERGDSAVYLCASSLRGQGTDTQYFGPGTRLTVL.

This clone has only one observation. The chain has TRBV27 and TRBJ2-3; 8 nucleotides match TRBD2. Trimming removed 5 bases from V and 0 bases from J; junction bases left unmatched: 7. Per the germline V gene, CDR1 is MNHEY and CDR2 is SMNVEV (reference sequence). This CDR3 spans 16 amino acids. CDR3 DNA sequence: TGTGCCAGCAGTCGGGGGGGGGACTCTAGCACAGATACGCAGTATTTT. Protein sequence: CASSRGGDSSTDTQYF.

This clone was recorded a few times. The gene calls are TRBV10-3 and TRBJ2-7; 10 bases match TRBD2. This CDR3 spans 14 amino acids. Germline assignment: CDR1 ENHRY and CDR2 SYGVKD. The junction had 4 bases not matched to a gene; V was cut back by 3 bases and J by 5 bases. CDR3 in amino acids: CAISDLAGAHEQYF. CDR3 nucleotide sequence: TGTGCCATCAGTGACCTAGCGGGAGCCCACGAGCAGTACTTC.

The chain couples TRBV19 to TRBJ2-3; 7 positions agree with TRBD1. Looked up from germline, CDR1 is LNHDA and CDR2 is SQIVND (reference sequence). V gave up 5 bases and J gave up 6 bases; unmatched junction bases: 11. The CDR3 sequence is 15 residues long. The CDR3 is CASSLRTGRPDTQYF. CDR3 DNA sequence: TGTGCCAGTAGTCTCAGGACAGGAAGGCCTGATACGCAGTATTTT.

The J gene is TRBJ2-7, the V gene TRBV5-4; TRBD1 agrees at 7 bases. This CDR3 region has 14 residues. V trimming: 5 bases; J trimming: 3 bases; junction bases outside the gene matches: 8. Germline assignment: CDR1 SGHNT and CDR2 YYREEE (reference sequence). The chain's CDR3 is CASRGDSPIYEQYF. The CDR3 DNA is TGTGCCAGCAGGGGGGACAGCCCTATCTACGAGCAGTACTTC.

CDR3 DNA sequence: TGTGCCAGCAGCTTCCAGACTAGCGGGTACGCTAGCACAGATACGCAGTATTTT. The encoded protein is CASSFQTSGYASTDTQYF. This chain uses TRBV7-2 with TRBJ2-3, with 10 bases matching TRBD2. The germline gives CDR1 SGHTA, CDR2 FQGNSA. J was trimmed by 0 bases and V by 3 bases; bases with no gene match: 9. CDR3 length: 18 amino acids.

The rearrangement joins TRBV13 to TRBJ2-3, with 14 nucleotides matching TRBD2. Germline loops: CDR1 PRHDT, CDR2 FYEKMQ (reference sequence). The CDR3 sequence is 18 residues long. V lost 4 bases, J lost 4 bases, and 10 bases stayed unmatched. DNA of the CDR3: TGTGCCAGCAGCTCATCGACTAGCGGGAGGGCCCTCGCAGATACGCAGTATTTT. This sequence encodes CASSSSTSGRALADTQYF.

This clone was counted a few times. The rearrangement joins TRBV28 to TRBJ1-3; D is uncertain. The germline V gene has CDR1 MDHEN and CDR2 SYDVKM. V lost 3 bases to trimming and J lost 0 bases, with 9 bases between them. The CDR3 totals 15 residues. The CDR3 DNA reads as TGTGCCAGCAGTTTTGCCGGGATCTCTGGAAACACCATATATTTT. As protein: CASSFAGISGNTIYF.